A single count supports the clone carrying this T cell receptor beta chain. The record originates from a study of blood T cell repertoires in COVID-19. Study-wide background: Acute-phase and convalescent COVID-19 samples originated in the United States, Italy and Spain. PBMCs, B-cell-depleted T cells, or T cells provided the cDNA or gDNA that made up the material.

Authors' data handling: The authors estimated nucleated cell counts from reference gene primer amplification. Produced via immunoSEQ multiplex PCR; TCRdb's table is partial and in-frame only. V and J calls and clone size are copied from that table; D and trimming were computed from the DNA. The sample has over 150,000 clones; more than 75% are singletons. V was pared by 7 bases and J by 4 bases, with 9 bases of the junction left unmatched. Germline V gene data show CDR1 as LNHDA and CDR2 as SQIVND (reference sequence). The CDR3 has 16 amino acids. Seattle researchers signed up patients amid active infection and tracked them longitudinally.

The J gene is TRBJ1-5, the V gene TRBV19, with 11 nucleotides matching TRBD1. This receptor was identified in a man aged 55-75 years with COVID-19, enrolled during active disease. Sequencing used peripheral blood. The CDR3 DNA is TGTGCCAGTAAGAGAGGACAGGGGGCGACGAATCAGCCCCAGCATTTT. Its translation: CASKRGQGATNQPQHF.